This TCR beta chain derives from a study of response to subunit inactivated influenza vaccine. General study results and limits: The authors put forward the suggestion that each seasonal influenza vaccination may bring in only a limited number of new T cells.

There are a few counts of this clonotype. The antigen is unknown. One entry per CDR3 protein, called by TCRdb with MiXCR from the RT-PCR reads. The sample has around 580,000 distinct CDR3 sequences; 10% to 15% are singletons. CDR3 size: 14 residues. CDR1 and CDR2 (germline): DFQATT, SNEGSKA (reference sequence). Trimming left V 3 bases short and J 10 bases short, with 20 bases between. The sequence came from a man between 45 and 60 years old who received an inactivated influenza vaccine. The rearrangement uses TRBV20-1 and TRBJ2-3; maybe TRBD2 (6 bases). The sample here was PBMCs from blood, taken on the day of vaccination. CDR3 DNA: TGCAGTGCTAGGCGCGGGAACGGGAAGTCTTCGCAGTATTTT. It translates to CSARRGNGKSSQYF.